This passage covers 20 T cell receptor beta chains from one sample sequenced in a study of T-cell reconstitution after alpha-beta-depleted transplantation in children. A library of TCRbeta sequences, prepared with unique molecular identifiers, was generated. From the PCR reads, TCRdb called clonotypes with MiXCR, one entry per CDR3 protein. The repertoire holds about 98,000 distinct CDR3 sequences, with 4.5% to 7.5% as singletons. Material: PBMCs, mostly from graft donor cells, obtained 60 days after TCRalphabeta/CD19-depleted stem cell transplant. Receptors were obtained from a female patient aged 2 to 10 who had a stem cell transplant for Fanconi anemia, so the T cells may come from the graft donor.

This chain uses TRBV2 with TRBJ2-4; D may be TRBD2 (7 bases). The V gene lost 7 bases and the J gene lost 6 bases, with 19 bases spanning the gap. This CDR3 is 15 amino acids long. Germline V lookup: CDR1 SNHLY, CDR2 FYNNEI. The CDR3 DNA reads TGTGCCAGCACGGGGGCCCGAGGGGGGGGAAACATTCAGTACTTC. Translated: CASTGARGGGNIQYF. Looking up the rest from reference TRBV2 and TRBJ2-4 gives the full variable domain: EPEVTQTPSHQVTQMGQEVILRCVPISNHLYFYWYRQILGQKVEFLVSFYNNEISEKSEIFDDQFSVERPDGSNFTLKIRSTKLEDSAMYFCASTGARGGGNIQYFGAGTRLSVL.

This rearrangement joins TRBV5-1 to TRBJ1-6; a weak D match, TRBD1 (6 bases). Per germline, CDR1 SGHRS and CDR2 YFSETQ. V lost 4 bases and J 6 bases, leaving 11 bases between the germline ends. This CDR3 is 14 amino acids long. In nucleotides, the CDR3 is TGCGCCAGCAGCAACGGACAGCTTAATTCACCCCTCCACTTT. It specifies CASSNGQLNSPLHF.

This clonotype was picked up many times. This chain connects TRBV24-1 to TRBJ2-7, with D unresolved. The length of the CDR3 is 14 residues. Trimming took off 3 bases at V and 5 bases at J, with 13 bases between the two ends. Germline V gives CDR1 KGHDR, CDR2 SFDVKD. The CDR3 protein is CATSDAGMGNEQYF. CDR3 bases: TGTGCCACCAGTGATGCCGGAATGGGCAACGAGCAGTACTTC.

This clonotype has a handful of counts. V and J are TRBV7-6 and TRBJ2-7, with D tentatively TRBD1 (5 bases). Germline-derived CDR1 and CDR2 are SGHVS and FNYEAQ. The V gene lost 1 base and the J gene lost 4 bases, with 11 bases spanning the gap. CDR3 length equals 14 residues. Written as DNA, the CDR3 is TGTGCCAGCAGCTTAGGTCCAGGGTGGTACGAGCAGTACTTC. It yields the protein CASSLGPGWYEQYF. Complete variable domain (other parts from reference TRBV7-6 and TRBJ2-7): GAGVSQSPRYKVTKRGQDVALRCDPISGHVSLYWYRQALGQGPEFLTYFNYEAQQDKSGLPNDRFSAERPEGSISTLTIQRTEQRDSAMYRCASSLGPGWYEQYFGPGTRLTVT.

The DNA of the CDR3 is TGCAGCGTTGTGCGGGGCATTAGAAGCACAGATACGCAGTATTTT. Translating gives CSVVRGIRSTDTQYF. The rearrangement uses TRBV29-1 and TRBJ2-3; D may be TRBD2 (6 bases). This CDR3 spans 15 amino acids. The germline V gene encodes CDR1 SQVTM and CDR2 ANQGSEA. Trimming stripped 4 bases from V and 0 bases from J, with 14 bases between.

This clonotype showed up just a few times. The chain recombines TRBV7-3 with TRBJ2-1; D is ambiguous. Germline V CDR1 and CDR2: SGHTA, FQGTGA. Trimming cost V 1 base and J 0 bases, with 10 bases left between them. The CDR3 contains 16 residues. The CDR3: CASSLNPASSYNEQFF. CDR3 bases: TGTGCCAGCAGCTTAAATCCCGCGAGCTCCTACAATGAGCAGTTCTTC.

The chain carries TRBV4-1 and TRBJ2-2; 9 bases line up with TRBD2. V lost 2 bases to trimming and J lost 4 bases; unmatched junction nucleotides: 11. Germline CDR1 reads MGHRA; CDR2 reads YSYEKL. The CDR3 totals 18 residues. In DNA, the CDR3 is TGCGCCAGCAGCCAAAGACGAGCGGGAGGTACAGTCACCGGGGAGCTGTTTTTT. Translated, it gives CASSQRRAGGTVTGELFF.

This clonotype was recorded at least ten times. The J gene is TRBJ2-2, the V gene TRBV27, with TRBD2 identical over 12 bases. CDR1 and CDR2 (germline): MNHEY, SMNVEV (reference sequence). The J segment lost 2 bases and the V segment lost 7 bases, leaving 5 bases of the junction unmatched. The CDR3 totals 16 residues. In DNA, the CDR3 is TGTGCCAGCACGGCTAGCGGGGGGGCCAACACCGGGGAGCTGTTTTTT. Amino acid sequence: CASTASGGANTGELFF.

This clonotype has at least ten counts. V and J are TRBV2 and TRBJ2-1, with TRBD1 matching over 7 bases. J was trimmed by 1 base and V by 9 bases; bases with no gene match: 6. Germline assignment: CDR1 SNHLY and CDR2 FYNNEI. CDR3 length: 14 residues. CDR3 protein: CARSTGDSYNEQFF. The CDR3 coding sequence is TGTGCCAGGTCAACAGGGGATTCCTACAATGAGCAGTTCTTC. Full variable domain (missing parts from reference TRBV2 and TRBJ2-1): EPEVTQTPSHQVTQMGQEVILRCVPISNHLYFYWYRQILGQKVEFLVSFYNNEISEKSEIFDDQFSVERPDGSNFTLKIRSTKLEDSAMYFCARSTGDSYNEQFFGPGTRLTVL.

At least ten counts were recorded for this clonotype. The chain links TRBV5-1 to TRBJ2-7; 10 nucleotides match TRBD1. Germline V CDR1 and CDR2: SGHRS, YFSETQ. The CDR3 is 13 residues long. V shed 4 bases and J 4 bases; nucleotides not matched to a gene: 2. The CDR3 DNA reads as TGCGCCAGCAGCACGGGACAGGGGTACGAGCAGTACTTC. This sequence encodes CASSTGQGYEQYF.

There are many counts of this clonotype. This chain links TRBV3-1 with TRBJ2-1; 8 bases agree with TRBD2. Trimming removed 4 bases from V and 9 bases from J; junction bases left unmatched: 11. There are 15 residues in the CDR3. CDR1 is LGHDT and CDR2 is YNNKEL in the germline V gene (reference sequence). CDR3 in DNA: TGTGCCAGCAGCCGAACTAACGGGGGGGCTGCTGAGCAGTTCTTC. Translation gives CASSRTNGGAAEQFF.

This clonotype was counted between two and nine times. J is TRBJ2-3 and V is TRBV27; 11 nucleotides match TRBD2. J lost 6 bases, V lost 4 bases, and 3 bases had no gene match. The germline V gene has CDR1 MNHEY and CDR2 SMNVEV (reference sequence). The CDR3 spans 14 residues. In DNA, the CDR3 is TGTGCCAGCAGTTACAGACTAGCGGGGGATACGCAGTATTTT. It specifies CASSYRLAGDTQYF.

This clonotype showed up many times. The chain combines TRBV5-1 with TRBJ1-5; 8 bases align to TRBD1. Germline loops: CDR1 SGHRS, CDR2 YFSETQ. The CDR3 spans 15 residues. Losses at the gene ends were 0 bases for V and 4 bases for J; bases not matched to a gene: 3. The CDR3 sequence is CASSLATGGNQPQHF. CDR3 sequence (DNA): TGCGCCAGCAGCTTGGCAACAGGGGGGAATCAGCCCCAGCATTTT.

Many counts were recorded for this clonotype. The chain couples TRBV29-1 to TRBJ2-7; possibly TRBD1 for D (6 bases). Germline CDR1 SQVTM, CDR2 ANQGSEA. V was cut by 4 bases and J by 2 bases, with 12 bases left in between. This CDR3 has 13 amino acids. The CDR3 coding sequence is TGCAGCGTTGGACCGGGACAACCCTACGAGCAGTACTTC. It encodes CSVGPGQPYEQYF.

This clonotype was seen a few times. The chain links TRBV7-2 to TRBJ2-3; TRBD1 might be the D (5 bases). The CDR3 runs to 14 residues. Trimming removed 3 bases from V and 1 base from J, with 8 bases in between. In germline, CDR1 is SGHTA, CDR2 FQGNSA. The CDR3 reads CASSFEGGTDTQYF. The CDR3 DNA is TGTGCCAGCAGCTTCGAAGGGGGCACAGATACGCAGTATTTT. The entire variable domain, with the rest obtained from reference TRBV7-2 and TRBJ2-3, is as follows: GAGVSQSPSNKVTEKGKDVELRCDPISGHTALYWYRQSLGQGLEFLIYFQGNSAPDKSGLPSDRFSAERTGGSVSTLTIQRTQQEDSAVYLCASSFEGGTDTQYFGPGTRLTVL.

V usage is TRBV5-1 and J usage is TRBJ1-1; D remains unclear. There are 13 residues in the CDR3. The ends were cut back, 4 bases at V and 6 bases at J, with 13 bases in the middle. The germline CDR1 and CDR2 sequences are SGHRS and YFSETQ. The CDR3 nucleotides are TGCGCCAGCAGCCTCTCCGGACGTGCTGAAGCTTTCTTT. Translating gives CASSLSGRAEAFF.

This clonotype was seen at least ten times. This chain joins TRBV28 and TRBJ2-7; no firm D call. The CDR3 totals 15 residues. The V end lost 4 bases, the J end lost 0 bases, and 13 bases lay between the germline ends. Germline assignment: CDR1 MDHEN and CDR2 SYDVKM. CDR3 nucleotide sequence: TGTGCCAGCAGTTCGGGCTCAGAGACCTCCTACGAGCAGTACTTC. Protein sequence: CASSSGSETSYEQYF.

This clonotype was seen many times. The CDR3 spells CSVSMRLAGFNEQFF. The CDR3 nucleotides are TGCAGCGTTTCCATGAGACTAGCGGGGTTTAATGAGCAGTTCTTC. The V and J genes are TRBV29-1 and TRBJ2-1; 11 bases are shared with TRBD2. This CDR3 has 15 amino acids. With V trimmed by 5 bases and J by 7 bases, 10 bases remained unmatched. CDR1 and CDR2 (germline): SQVTM, ANQGSEA.

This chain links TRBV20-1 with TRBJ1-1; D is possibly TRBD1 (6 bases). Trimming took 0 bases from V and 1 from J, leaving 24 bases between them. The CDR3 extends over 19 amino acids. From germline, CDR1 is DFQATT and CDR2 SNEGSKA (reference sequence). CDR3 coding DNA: TGCAGTGCTAGAGACCGAGTAGGACAGCCTGGAGGGAAGAACACTGAAGCTTTCTTT. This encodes CSARDRVGQPGGKNTEAFF.

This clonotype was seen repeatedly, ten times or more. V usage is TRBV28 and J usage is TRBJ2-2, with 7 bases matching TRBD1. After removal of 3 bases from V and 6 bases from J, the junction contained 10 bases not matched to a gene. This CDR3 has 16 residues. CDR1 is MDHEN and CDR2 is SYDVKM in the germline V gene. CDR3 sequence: CASSFLGQIFAGELFF. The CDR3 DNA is TGTGCCAGCAGTTTTTTGGGACAGATTTTTGCCGGGGAGCTGTTTTTT.